These 10 T cell receptor beta chains originate from one sample sequenced in a study of T cells in Graves' hyperthyroidism and ophthalmopathy (dated by TCRdb to about 2019). Libraries were constructed by multiplex PCR. Sequencing was carried out with an Illumina HiSeq 2000. TCR beta CDR3 regions were amplified from RNA transcripts. The TCR CDR3 was subjected to a first round of RT-PCR using the HTBI primer set and the Qiagen OneStep RT-PCR kit. The raw public data were reprocessed by TCRdb itself: fastp quality trimming at Q25, MiXCR clonotype calling, in-frame beta chains only. Rows merge per CDR3 protein into single entries with the most common DNA and genes. A total of some 98,000 distinct CDR3 sequences appear in this sample, roughly 40% of them only once. The top ten clonotypes cover about a tenth of the sample. The specimen sequenced was peripheral blood or thyroid tissue (not recorded which). The receptors were sampled from a woman younger than 45 with Graves' hyperthyroidism.

The genes are TRBV6-1 and TRBJ2-2, with 9 bases aligning to TRBD1. The CDR3 spans 14 residues. The trim removed 6 bases at V and 4 bases at J, leaving 3 bases unmatched. Germline V CDR1 and CDR2: MNHNS, SASEGT. The CDR3 sequence is CASSGTGTTGELFF. CDR3 DNA: TGTGCCAGCAGCGGGACAGGGACCACCGGGGAGCTGTTTTTT.

V is TRBV7-9 and J is TRBJ1-5; D remains unclear. The length of the CDR3 is 14 residues. Germline V gene sequence: CDR1 SEHNR, CDR2 FQNEAQ (reference sequence). V lost 3 bases and J 14 bases, leaving 20 bases between the germline ends. The CDR3 region has the DNA TGTGCCAGCAGCTTGATCCTGGGAGGGCCCTACGAGCATTTT. Translating gives CASSLILGGPYEHF.

At least ten counts were recorded for this clonotype. The chain combines TRBV20-1 with TRBJ2-3; tentative D call: TRBD2 (6 bases). CDR3 length equals 17 residues. Germline values: CDR1 DFQATT, CDR2 SNEGSKA (reference sequence). Trimming pared 0 bases from V and 0 bases from J, leaving 16 bases between. The CDR3 reads CSARDKRGGTSTDTQYF. CDR3 DNA sequence: TGCAGTGCTAGAGATAAGAGGGGCGGGACTAGCACAGATACGCAGTATTTT.

In its sample, this clonotype was seen many times. The rearrangement links TRBV7-9 to TRBJ2-7; D unclear. CDR1 is SEHNR and CDR2 is FQNEAQ in the germline V gene (reference sequence). The CDR3 has 13 amino acids. V was clipped by 5 bases and J by 1 base, with 9 bases between them. The CDR3 protein is CASSLKTSYEQYF. The CDR3 coding sequence is TGTGCCAGCAGCCTAAAGACGTCCTACGAGCAGTACTTC.

This clonotype was seen ten or more times. This sequence joins TRBV7-6 and TRBJ2-5; D gene unclear. This CDR3 contains 14 residues. Germline CDR1 and CDR2: SGHVS and FNYEAQ. The ends were cut back, 1 base at V and 5 bases at J, with 11 bases in the middle. CDR3 in DNA: TGTGCCAGCAGCTTAGGTAGTCCCCCCGAGACCCAGTACTTC. Translation: CASSLGSPPETQYF.

In its sample, this clonotype was seen many times. This chain connects TRBV6-5 to TRBJ1-5; 8 positions match TRBD1. CDR3 size: 14 residues. With 6 bases clipped from V and 7 bases from J, the junction kept 8 bases outside the gene matches. Germline CDR1 is MNHEY and CDR2 is SVGAGI. In DNA, the CDR3 is TGTGCCAGCAGGCCTACAGGGGGGAGGCAGCCCCAGCATTTT. Amino acids: CASRPTGGRQPQHF.

This clonotype was seen only a few times. J is TRBJ1-5 and V is TRBV27, with unresolved D. Looked up from germline, CDR1 is MNHEY and CDR2 is SMNVEV (reference sequence). CDR3 size: 14 residues. This chain's CDR3 is CASKENYSNQPQHF. The CDR3 coding sequence is TGTGCGTCAAAAGAGAACTATAGCAATCAGCCCCAGCATTTT.

This clonotype was counted ten times or more. J is TRBJ1-1 and V is TRBV14; tentative D call: TRBD1 (6 bases). The CDR3 sequence is 13 residues long. Germline-derived CDR1 and CDR2 are SGHDN and FVKESK. Trimming removed 4 bases from V and 5 bases from J, with 11 bases in between. The CDR3 DNA is TGTGCCAGCAGCCCGGGGGCCCGGACTGAAGCTTTCTTT. This codes for CASSPGARTEAFF.

The V and J genes are TRBV10-3 and TRBJ1-5, with TRBD1 matching 7 bases. The germline V gene encodes CDR1 ENHRY and CDR2 SYGVKD. The length of the CDR3 is 15 residues. The V segment lost 6 bases and the J segment 0 bases; nucleotides outside the gene matches: 5. The CDR3 protein is CAISGTDYSNQPQHF. DNA of the CDR3: TGTGCCATCAGCGGGACAGACTATAGCAATCAGCCCCAGCATTTT.

This clonotype was seen repeatedly, ten times or more. The V call is TRBV12-3 or TRBV12-4, the J call TRBJ1-5, with D hard to call. This CDR3 is 14 amino acids long. Deletions cut 6 bases from V and 0 bases from J, with 9 bases between. Here the CDR3 DNA reads TGTGCCAGCAGCCGCGGTGGTAGCAATCAGCCCCAGCATTTT. It is translated as CASSRGGSNQPQHF.